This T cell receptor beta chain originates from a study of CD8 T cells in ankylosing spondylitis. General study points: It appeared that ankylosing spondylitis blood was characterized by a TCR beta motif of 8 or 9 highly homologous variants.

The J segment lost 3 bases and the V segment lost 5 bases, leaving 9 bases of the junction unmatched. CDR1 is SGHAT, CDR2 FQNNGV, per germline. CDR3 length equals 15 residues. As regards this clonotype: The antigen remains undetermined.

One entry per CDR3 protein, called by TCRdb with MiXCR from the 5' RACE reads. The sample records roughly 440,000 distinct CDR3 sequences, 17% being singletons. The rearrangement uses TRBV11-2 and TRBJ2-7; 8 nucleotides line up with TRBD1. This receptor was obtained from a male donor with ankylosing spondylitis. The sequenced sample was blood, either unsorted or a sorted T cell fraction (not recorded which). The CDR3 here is CASSATGTGFYEQYF. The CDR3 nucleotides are TGTGCCAGCAGCGCCACCGGGACAGGCTTCTACGAGCAGTACTTC.